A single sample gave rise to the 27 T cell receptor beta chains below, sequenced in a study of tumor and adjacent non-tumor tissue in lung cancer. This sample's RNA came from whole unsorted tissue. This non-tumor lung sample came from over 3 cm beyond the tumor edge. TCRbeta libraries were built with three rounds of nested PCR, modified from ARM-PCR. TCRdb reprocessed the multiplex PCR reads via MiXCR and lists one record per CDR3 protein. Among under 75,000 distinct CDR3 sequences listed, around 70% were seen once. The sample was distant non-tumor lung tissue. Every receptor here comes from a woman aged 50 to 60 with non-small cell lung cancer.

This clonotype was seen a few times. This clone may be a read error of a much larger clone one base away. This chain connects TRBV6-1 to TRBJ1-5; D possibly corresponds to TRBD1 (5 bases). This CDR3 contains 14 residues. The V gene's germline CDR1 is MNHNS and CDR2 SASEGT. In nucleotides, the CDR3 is TGTGCCAGCAGCCTAGGGGTGTTCAATCAGTCCCAGCATTTT. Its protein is CASSLGVFNQSQHF.

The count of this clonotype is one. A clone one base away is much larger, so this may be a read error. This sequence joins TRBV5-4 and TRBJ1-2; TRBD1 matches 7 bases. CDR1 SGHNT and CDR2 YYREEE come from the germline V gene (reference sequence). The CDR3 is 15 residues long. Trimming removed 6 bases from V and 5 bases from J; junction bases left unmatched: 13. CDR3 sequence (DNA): TGTGCCAGCACCCTTCGGGGACAGAGCTTTTATGGCTACACCTTC. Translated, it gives CASTLRGQSFYGYTF.

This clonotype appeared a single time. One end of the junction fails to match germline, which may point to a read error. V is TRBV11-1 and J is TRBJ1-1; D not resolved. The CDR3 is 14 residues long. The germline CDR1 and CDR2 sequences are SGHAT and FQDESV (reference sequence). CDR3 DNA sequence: TGTGCCAGCAGCTTGAAGGAGTTGAACCCTGAAGCATCCTTT. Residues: CASSLKELNPEASF. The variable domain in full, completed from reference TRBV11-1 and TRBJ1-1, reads EAEVAQSPRYKITEKSQAVAFWCDPISGHATLYWYRQILGQGPELLVQFQDESVVDDSQLPKDRFSAERLKGVDSTLKIQPAELGDSAMYLCASSLKELNPEASFGQGTRLTVV.

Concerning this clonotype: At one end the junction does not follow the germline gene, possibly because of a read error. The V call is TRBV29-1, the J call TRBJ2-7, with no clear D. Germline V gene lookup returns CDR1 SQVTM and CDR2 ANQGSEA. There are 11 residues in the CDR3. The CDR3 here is CSVVYGCERYF. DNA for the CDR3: TGCAGCGTTGTTTATGGGTGCGAGCGGTACTTC.

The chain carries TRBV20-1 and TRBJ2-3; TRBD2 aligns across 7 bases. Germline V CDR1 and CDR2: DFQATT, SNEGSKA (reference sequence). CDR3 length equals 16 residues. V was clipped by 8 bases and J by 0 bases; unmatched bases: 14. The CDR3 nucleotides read TGCAGTCCTGACGGGTTAAGCGGGGTCAGCACAGATACGCAGTATTTT. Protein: CSPDGLSGVSTDTQYF.

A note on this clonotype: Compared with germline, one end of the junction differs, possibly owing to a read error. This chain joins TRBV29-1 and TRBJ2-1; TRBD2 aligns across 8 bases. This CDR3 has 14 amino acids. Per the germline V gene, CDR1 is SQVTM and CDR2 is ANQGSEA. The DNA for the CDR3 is TGCAGTGTTGTTGCGGGGGGCTCCTACAATGAGCAGTTCTTC. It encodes CSVVAGGSYNEQFF.

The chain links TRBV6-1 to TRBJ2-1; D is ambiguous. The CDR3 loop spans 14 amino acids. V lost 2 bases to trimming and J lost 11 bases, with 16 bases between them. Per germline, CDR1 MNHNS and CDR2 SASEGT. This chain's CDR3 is CASSEQEFSDKQFF. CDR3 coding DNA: TGTGCCAGCAGTGAACAGGAATTCAGTGATAAGCAGTTCTTC.

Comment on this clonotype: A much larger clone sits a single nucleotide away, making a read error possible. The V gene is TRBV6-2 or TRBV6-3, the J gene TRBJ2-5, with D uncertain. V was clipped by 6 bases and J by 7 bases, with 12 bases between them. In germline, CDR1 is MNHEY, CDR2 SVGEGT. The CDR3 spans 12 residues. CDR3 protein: CASRVAWATQYF. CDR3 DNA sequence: TGTGCCAGCAGAGTAGCCTGGGCGACCCAGTACTTC.

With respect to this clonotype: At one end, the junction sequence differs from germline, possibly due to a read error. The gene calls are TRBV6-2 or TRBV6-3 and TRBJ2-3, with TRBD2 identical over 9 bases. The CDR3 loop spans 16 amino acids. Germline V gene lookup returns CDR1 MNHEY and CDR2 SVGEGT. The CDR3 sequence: CAISYAEREATDTQYF. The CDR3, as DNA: TGTGCCATCAGTTACGCGGAGCGGGAGGCGACAGATACGCAGTATTTT.

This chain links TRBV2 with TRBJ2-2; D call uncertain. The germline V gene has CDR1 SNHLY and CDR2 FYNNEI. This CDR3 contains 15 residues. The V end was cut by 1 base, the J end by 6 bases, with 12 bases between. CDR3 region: CASSEGVENAGELFF. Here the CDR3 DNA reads TGTGCCAGCAGTGAAGGGGTAGAAAATGCCGGGGAGCTGTTTTTT.

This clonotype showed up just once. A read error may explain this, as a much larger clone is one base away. The CDR3 DNA is TGTGCCATCAGTTTGGCGGCAGGTGGAATGAACACTGAAGCTTTCTTT. Its translation is CAISLAAGGMNTEAFF. The rearrangement joins TRBV28 to TRBJ1-1; D call uncertain. There are 16 residues in the CDR3. Germline loops: CDR1 MDHEN, CDR2 SYDVKM.

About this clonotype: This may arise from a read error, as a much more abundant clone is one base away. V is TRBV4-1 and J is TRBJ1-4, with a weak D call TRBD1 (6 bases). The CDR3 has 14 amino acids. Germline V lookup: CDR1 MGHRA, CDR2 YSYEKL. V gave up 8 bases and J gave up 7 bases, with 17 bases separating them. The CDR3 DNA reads TGCGCCAGCGGCTTACAGGGTGTCGGTGAAAAACTGTTTTTT. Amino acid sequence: CASGLQGVGEKLFF.

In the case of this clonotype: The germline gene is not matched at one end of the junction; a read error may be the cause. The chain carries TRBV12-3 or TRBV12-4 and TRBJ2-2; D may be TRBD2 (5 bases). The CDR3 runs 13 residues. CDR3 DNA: TGTGCCAGCAGTTCACTAGGCACCGGGGAGCTGCTTTTC. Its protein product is CASSSLGTGELLF.

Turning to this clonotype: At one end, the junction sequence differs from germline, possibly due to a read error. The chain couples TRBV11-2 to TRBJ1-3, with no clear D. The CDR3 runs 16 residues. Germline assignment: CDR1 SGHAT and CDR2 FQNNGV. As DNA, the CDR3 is TGTGTCAGCAGCTTAACCCGGACTCAGACTGGAAACACCATACATTTT. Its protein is CVSSLTRTQTGNTIHF.

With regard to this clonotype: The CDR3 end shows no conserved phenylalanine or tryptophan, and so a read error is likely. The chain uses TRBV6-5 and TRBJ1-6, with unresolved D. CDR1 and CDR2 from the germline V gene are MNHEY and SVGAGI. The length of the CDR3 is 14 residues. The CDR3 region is CASSYDRENSPLHL. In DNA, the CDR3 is TGTGCTAGCAGTTACGATAGAGAAAATTCACCCCTCCACCTT.

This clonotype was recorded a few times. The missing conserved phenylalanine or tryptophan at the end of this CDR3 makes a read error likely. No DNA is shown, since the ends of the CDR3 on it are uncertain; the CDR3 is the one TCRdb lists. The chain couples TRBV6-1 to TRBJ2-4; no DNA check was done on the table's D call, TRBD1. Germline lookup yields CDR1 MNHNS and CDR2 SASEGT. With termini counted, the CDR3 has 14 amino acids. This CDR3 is CASSEARQGGIQYS.

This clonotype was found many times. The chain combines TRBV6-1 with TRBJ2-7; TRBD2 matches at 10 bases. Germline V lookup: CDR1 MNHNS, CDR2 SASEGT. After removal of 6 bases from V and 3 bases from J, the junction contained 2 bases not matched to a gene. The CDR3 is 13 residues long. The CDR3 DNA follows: TGTGCCAGCAGCCTAGCGGGAGTCTACGAGCAGTACTTC. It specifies CASSLAGVYEQYF.

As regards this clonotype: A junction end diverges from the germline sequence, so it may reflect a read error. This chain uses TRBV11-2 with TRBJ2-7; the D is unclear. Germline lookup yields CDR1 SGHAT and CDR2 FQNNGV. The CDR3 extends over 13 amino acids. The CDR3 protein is CVSSHLGSYEHYF. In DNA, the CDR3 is TGTGTGAGCAGCCACCTTGGATCCTACGAGCATTACTTC.

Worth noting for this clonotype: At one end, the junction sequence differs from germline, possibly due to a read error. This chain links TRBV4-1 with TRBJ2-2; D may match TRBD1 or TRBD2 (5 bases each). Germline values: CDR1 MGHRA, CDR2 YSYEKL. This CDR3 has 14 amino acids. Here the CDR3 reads CVSSQEGFTGELFF. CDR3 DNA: TGCGTCAGCAGCCAAGAGGGGTTCACTGGGGAGCTGTTTTTT.

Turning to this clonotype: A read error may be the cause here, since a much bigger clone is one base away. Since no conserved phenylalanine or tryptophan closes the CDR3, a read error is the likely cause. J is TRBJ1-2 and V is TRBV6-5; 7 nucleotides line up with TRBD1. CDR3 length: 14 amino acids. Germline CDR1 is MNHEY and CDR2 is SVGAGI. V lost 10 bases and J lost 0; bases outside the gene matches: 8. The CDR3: CATQDRRSNYGYTI. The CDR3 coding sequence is TGTGCCACCCAGGACAGGCGCTCTAACTATGGCTACACCATC.

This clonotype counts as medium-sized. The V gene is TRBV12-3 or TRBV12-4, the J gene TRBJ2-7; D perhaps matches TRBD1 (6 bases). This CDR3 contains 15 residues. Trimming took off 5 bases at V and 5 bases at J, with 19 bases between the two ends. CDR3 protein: CASSTDGTQTNEQYF. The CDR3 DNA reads TGTGCCAGCAGTACAGACGGGACACAGACTAACGAGCAGTACTTC.

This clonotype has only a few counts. As DNA, the CDR3 is TGTGCCACCAGCAGAGTGGCAGGGGATGGTCCCACTCTCTCCAAAAACATTCAGTACTTC. This codes for CATSRVAGDGPTLSKNIQYF. The genes are TRBV15 and TRBJ2-4; a weak D match, TRBD1 (6 bases). Per germline, CDR1 LNHNV and CDR2 YYDKDF (reference sequence). V was trimmed by 1 base and J by 2 bases, leaving 24 bases between them. This CDR3 region has 20 residues.

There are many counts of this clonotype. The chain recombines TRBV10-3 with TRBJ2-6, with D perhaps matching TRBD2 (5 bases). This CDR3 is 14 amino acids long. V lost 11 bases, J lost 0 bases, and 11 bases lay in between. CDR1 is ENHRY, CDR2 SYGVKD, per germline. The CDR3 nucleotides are TGTGCCTCCCTCGGGGTCTCTGGGGCCAACGTCCTGACTTTC. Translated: CASLGVSGANVLTF.

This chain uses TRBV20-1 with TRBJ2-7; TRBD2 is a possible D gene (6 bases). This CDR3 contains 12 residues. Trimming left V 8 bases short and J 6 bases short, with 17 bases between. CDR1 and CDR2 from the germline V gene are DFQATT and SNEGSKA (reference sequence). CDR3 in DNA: TGCAGTTCGGGATTAGCGGAAGGCGAGCAGTACTTC. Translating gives CSSGLAEGEQYF.

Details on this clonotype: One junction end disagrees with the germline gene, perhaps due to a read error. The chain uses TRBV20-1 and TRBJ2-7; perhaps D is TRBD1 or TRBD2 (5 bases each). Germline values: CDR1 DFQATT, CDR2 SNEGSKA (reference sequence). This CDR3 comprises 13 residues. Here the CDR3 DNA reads TGCAGTGCTGACCGGGGCTTAAACTACGAGGAGTACTTC. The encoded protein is CSADRGLNYEEYF.

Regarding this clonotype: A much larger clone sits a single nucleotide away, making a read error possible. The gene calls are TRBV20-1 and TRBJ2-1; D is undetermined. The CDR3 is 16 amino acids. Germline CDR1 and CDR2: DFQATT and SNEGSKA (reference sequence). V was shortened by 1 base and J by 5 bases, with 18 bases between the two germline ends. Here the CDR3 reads CSARVVKFANNNEQFF. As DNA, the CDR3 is TGCAGTGCTAGAGTTGTTAAATTCGCGAACAACAATGAGCAGTTCTTC.

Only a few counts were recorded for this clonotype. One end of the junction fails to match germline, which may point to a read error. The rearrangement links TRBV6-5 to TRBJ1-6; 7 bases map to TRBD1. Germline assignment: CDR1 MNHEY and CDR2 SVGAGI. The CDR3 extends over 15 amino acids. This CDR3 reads CASSYTTGANSPLHF. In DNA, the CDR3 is TGTGCCAGCAGTTACACTACAGGGGCTAATTCGCCCCTCCACTTT.